This is a list of T cell receptor beta chains from one sample in a study of cytomegalovirus exposure and HLA in healthy donors. Generated by immunoSEQ multiplex PCR, the TCRdb table keeps only in-frame clones and is missing some. In the table there are 140,000 to 150,000 clones, roughly three quarters of which are singletons. Input material: PBMCs. The source of these receptors is a female donor in good health and CMV-seronegative. The CDR3 runs from the conserved cysteine through the conserved F or W.

v_call,j_call,cdr3_length,cdr3_aa
TRBV7-2,TRBJ1-3,15,CASSPGGRSGNTIYF
TRBV7-8,TRBJ2-1,15,CASSLTSGLRNEQFF
TRBV14,TRBJ1-5,13,CASSPRGGQPQHF
TRBV19,TRBJ1-2,15,CASSTQTGSGYGYTF
TRBV7-8,TRBJ1-1,13,CASSRGSNTEAFF
TRBV7-2,TRBJ1-2,17,CASSLTFLAQTNYGYTF
TRBV4-2,TRBJ1-2,15,CASSQEPIGDYGYTF
TRBV19,TRBJ2-5,15,CASSEEYGRGETQYF
TRBV5-1,TRBJ1-3,15,CASSARDRRGNTIYF
TRBV10-3,TRBJ2-2,20,CAISESHEFPGQGATGELFF
TRBV12-2,TRBJ2-3,17,CASRLAIPRLDTDTQYF